These 30 T cell receptor beta chains were all obtained from the same sample, sequenced in a study of blood T cell repertoires in COVID-19. This table comes from immunoSEQ multiplex PCR, and its TCRdb copy is limited to in-frame clones, with some not included. The data show some 150,000 clones, about 84% seen once. The sequenced material came from peripheral blood. The source is a man in his 60s with active or convalescent COVID-19.

The chain joins TRBV7-2 to TRBJ2-5; 9 positions agree with TRBD1. The CDR3 covers 16 residues. V dropped 5 bases and J dropped 4; count of bases not matched to a gene: 11. Germline lookup yields CDR1 SGHTA and CDR2 FQGNSA. CDR3 residues: CASSPRKTGGGETQYF. CDR3 DNA: TGTGCCAGCAGCCCAAGAAAGACAGGGGGTGGAGAGACCCAGTACTTC.

This clone was recorded a few times. The V gene is TRBV7-8, the J gene TRBJ1-2; 8 nucleotides line up with TRBD1. Germline V gives CDR1 SGHVS, CDR2 FQNEAQ. Trimming removed 5 bases from V and 4 bases from J; junction bases left unmatched: 6. CDR3 size: 14 residues. Here the CDR3 DNA reads TGTGCCAGCAGCATAGGACAGGGCATCTATGGCTACACCTTC. Protein sequence: CASSIGQGIYGYTF. The full variable domain, rest sourced from reference TRBV7-8 and TRBJ1-2, is GAGVSQSPRYKVAKRGQDVALRCDPISGHVSLFWYQQALGQGPEFLTYFQNEAQLDKSGLPSDRFFAERPEGSVSTLKIQRTQQEDSAVYLCASSIGQGIYGYTFGSGTRLTVV.

The chain carries TRBV19 and TRBJ2-1; the match to TRBD1 covers 11 bases. CDR1 is LNHDA, CDR2 SQIVND, per germline (reference sequence). Trimming cost V 5 bases and J 5 bases; bases outside gene matches: 5. The CDR3 has 15 amino acids. CDR3 DNA: TGTGCCAGTAGTGTAGGGACAGGGGGAGACAATGAGCAGTTCTTC. Encoded protein: CASSVGTGGDNEQFF.

This sequence joins TRBV10-3 and TRBJ1-4; 9 bases agree with TRBD1. Looked up from germline, CDR1 is ENHRY and CDR2 is SYGVKD. This CDR3 comprises 15 residues. Trimming cost V 0 bases and J 6 bases; bases outside gene matches: 2. The CDR3 sequence: CAISESWTGDEKLFF. The CDR3 nucleotides are TGTGCCATCAGTGAGTCATGGACAGGGGATGAAAAACTGTTTTTT.

This clone has just a few counts. CDR3 sequence: CASGWDRSSYEQYF. In nucleotides, the CDR3 is TGTGCCAGCGGCTGGGACAGGAGCTCCTACGAGCAGTACTTC. J is TRBJ2-7 and V is TRBV6-5; TRBD1 matches 8 bases. This CDR3 has 14 amino acids. The V segment lost 8 bases and the J segment 0 bases; nucleotides outside the gene matches: 6. Germline V gene data show CDR1 as MNHEY and CDR2 as SVGAGI.

For this clone: At one boundary the junction diverges from the germline segment, which might be a read error. This sequence joins TRBV27 and TRBJ2-2; maybe TRBD1 (6 bases). Germline V gene lookup returns CDR1 MNHEY and CDR2 SMNVEV (reference sequence). This CDR3 contains 12 residues. The CDR3 is CASGRDTGELFF. CDR3 nucleotides: TGTGCCAGCGGCCGGGACACGGGGGAGCTGTTTTTT.

The rearrangement links TRBV9 to TRBJ1-2; TRBD1 matches 7 bases. With 0 bases clipped from V and 3 bases from J, the junction kept 2 bases outside the gene matches. The CDR3 sequence is 14 residues long. Germline CDR1 is SGDLS and CDR2 is YYNGEE. CDR3 nucleotide sequence: TGTGCCAGCAGCGTAGGACAGGGTGACTATGGCTACACCTTC. It translates to CASSVGQGDYGYTF.

The CDR3 DNA sequence: TGTGCCAGCAGCGTAGGGGACAGGGGGAGCGAGCAGTACTTC. Translation: CASSVGDRGSEQYF. This chain links TRBV9 with TRBJ2-7; the match to TRBD1 covers 11 bases. The CDR3 runs 14 residues. Germline CDR1 reads SGDLS; CDR2 reads YYNGEE. J lost 6 bases, V lost 0 bases, and 2 bases had no gene match.

The V call is TRBV9, the J call TRBJ2-2; D may be TRBD1 (5 bases). The CDR3 length is 15 residues. The V end lost 2 bases, the J end lost 6 bases, and 14 bases lay between the germline ends. The germline V gene encodes CDR1 SGDLS and CDR2 YYNGEE. The chain's CDR3 is CASSVRPQGAGELFF. CDR3 in DNA: TGTGCCAGCAGCGTCCGACCCCAGGGCGCCGGGGAGCTGTTTTTT.

This clone was picked up a small number of times. The chain couples TRBV20-1 to TRBJ2-7; no definite D call. The CDR3 extends over 10 amino acids. CDR1 is DFQATT, CDR2 SNEGSKA, per germline (reference sequence). Deletions cut 7 bases from V and 7 bases from J, with 11 bases between. CDR3 nucleotides: TGCAGTGGAACCCCCAGAGAGCAGTACTTC. Protein: CSGTPREQYF.

This clone was counted a few times. The rearrangement uses TRBV29-1 and TRBJ2-5; D gene ambiguous. Trimming removed 0 bases from V and 0 bases from J, with 8 bases in between. The germline V gene has CDR1 SQVTM and CDR2 ANQGSEA. The CDR3 loop spans 14 amino acids. The CDR3 nucleotides are TGCAGCGTTGAAGATCGTCTGTACCAAGAGACCCAGTACTTC. It codes for CSVEDRLYQETQYF.

V is TRBV11-2 and J is TRBJ2-7; a possible D gene is TRBD1 (5 bases). The CDR3 sequence is 15 residues long. Germline CDR1 is SGHAT and CDR2 is FQNNGV. V was trimmed by 1 base and J by 2 bases, leaving 12 bases between them. The CDR3 DNA follows: TGTGCCAGCAGCTTAGGGGGCAGGAATACCTACGAGCAGTACTTC. Its protein product is CASSLGGRNTYEQYF.

The chain employs TRBV28 and TRBJ1-2; maybe TRBD1 (5 bases). Germline-derived CDR1 and CDR2 are MDHEN and SYDVKM. Trimming cost V 8 bases and J 3 bases, with 13 bases left between them. This CDR3 region has 13 residues. This chain's CDR3 is CASWEGEDYGYTF. CDR3 coding DNA: TGTGCCAGCTGGGAAGGGGAGGACTATGGCTACACCTTC.

The chain links TRBV5-1 to TRBJ2-1, with TRBD2 matching 13 bases. The V segment lost 2 bases and the J segment 9 bases; nucleotides outside the gene matches: 8. Germline V gene lookup returns CDR1 SGHRS and CDR2 YFSETQ. The CDR3 extends over 16 amino acids. The CDR3 loop reads CASSLLPGLAGFEQFF. The DNA for the CDR3 is TGCGCCAGCAGCTTACTCCCGGGACTAGCGGGGTTTGAGCAGTTCTTC.

This clone was seen only a few times. The J gene is TRBJ2-1, the V gene TRBV19; 8 nucleotides line up with TRBD2. V trimming: 3 bases; J trimming: 7 bases; junction bases outside the gene matches: 11. CDR1 is LNHDA, CDR2 SQIVND, per germline (reference sequence). CDR3 length: 16 amino acids. The CDR3 DNA follows: TGTGCCAGTAGTATCGGGACCAGCGGGAGTTTGAATGAGCAGTTCTTC. The encoded protein is CASSIGTSGSLNEQFF. The full variable domain, with the rest looked up from reference TRBV19 and TRBJ2-1, is DGGITQSPKYLFRKEGQNVTLSCEQNLNHDAMYWYRQDPGQGLRLIYYSQIVNDFQKGDIAEGYSVSREKKESFPLTVTSAQKNPTAFYLCASSIGTSGSLNEQFFGPGTRLTVL.

The V call is TRBV9, the J call TRBJ2-1; perhaps TRBD1 as D (8 bases). Germline V gene sequence: CDR1 SGDLS, CDR2 YYNGEE. The CDR3 has 14 residues. Between the trimmed V and J ends, which lost 3 bases and 8 bases, there was a span of 15 bases. The CDR3 region is CASSAVTGGDEQFF. For the CDR3, the DNA is TGTGCCAGCAGCGCGGTTACAGGGGGGGATGAGCAGTTCTTC.

The chain is built from TRBV7-6 and TRBJ2-5; 8 nucleotides align to TRBD1. Germline CDR1 and CDR2: SGHVS and FNYEAQ. V shed 2 bases, J shed 5 bases, and the junction held 13 bases outside the gene matches. The CDR3 consists of 17 residues. The CDR3, as DNA: TGTGCCAGCAGCTTACAGGGGGCAAGGGATAGCCAGGAGACCCAGTACTTC. Translation: CASSLQGARDSQETQYF.

The chain uses TRBV28 and TRBJ2-7; TRBD2 aligns across 7 bases. V was pared by 11 bases and J by 1 base, with 5 bases of the junction left unmatched. This CDR3 comprises 12 residues. The germline V gene encodes CDR1 MDHEN and CDR2 SYDVKM. In DNA, the CDR3 is TGTGCCGGTAGCGGGCCTTCCTACGAGCAGTACTTC. Its translation is CAGSGPSYEQYF.

This chain connects TRBV6-5 to TRBJ1-1, with TRBD1 as a possible D gene (5 bases). There are 13 residues in the CDR3. Trimming cost V 6 bases and J 3 bases, with 11 bases left between them. Germline V gene lookup returns CDR1 MNHEY and CDR2 SVGAGI. CDR3 protein: CASRKQVYTEAFF. The CDR3 coding sequence is TGTGCCAGCAGGAAACAGGTTTACACTGAAGCTTTCTTT.

Ten or more counts support this clone. J is TRBJ1-5 and V is TRBV5-3; D is uncertain. TRBV5-3 is marked as an open reading frame, function uncertain. This CDR3 comprises 12 residues. Trimming took 8 bases from V and 6 from J, leaving 12 bases between them. The chain's CDR3 is CARRSRRQPQHF. The DNA for the CDR3 is TGTGCCAGGCGGTCCCGCCGTCAGCCCCAGCATTTT.

The chain is built from TRBV19 and TRBJ1-5; TRBD1 might be the D (5 bases). This CDR3 has 12 residues. The germline V and J ends were trimmed by 3 bases and 7 bases, with 7 bases remaining between them. Germline values: CDR1 LNHDA, CDR2 SQIVND (reference sequence). The CDR3 here is CASSMKGQPQHF. CDR3 bases: TGTGCCAGTAGTATGAAGGGGCAGCCCCAGCATTTT.

This chain uses TRBV3-1 (or the pseudogene TRBV3-2) with TRBJ1-2; TRBD1 might be the D (6 bases). CDR3 length equals 16 residues. The V gene's germline CDR1 is LGHDT and CDR2 YNNKEL (reference sequence). Trimming cost V 0 bases and J 8 bases, with 19 bases left between them. Here the CDR3 DNA reads TGTGCCAGCAGCCAAGATTTGCGGGGGCCCCTAAGAGGCTACACCTTC. It is translated as CASSQDLRGPLRGYTF.

The V and J genes are TRBV4-3 and TRBJ2-2, with D possibly TRBD2 on 5 matching bases. Per germline, CDR1 LGHNA and CDR2 YSLEER. The V end lost 0 bases, the J end lost 0 bases, and 17 bases lay between the germline ends. The CDR3 extends over 19 amino acids. The DNA for the CDR3 is TGCGCCAGCAGCCAAGACCCCCATGGAGGTCTCGCGAACACCGGGGAGCTGTTTTTT. Its protein product is CASSQDPHGGLANTGELFF.

This sequence joins TRBV9 and TRBJ1-2; no clear D gene. Trimming cost V 0 bases and J 4 bases, with 19 bases left between them. CDR3 length: 17 residues. Germline V lookup: CDR1 SGDLS, CDR2 YYNGEE. As DNA, the CDR3 is TGTGCCAGCAGCGTAGGGCAAGTCCAAGGAGGCCTCTATGGCTACACCTTC. This sequence encodes CASSVGQVQGGLYGYTF.

The rearrangement links TRBV2 to TRBJ2-1; TRBD2 matches at 12 bases. After removal of 6 bases from V and 9 bases from J, the junction contained 9 bases not matched to a gene. CDR1 SNHLY and CDR2 FYNNEI come from the germline V gene. This CDR3 has 15 amino acids. The CDR3 sequence: CASSQRGLAGLEQFF. CDR3 nucleotides: TGTGCCAGCAGCCAAAGGGGACTAGCGGGCCTTGAGCAGTTCTTC.

This clone was observed once. V usage is TRBV7-6 and J usage is TRBJ1-6; D gene unclear. The V and J ends lost 1 base and 8 bases respectively, with 12 bases between them. Germline assignment: CDR1 SGHVS and CDR2 FNYEAQ. The CDR3 has 15 amino acids. Here the CDR3 DNA reads TGTGCCAGCAGCTTAGGGCGGGGATCGGATTCACCCCTCCACTTT. Its translation: CASSLGRGSDSPLHF.

The chain joins TRBV7-2 to TRBJ1-4, with D uncertain. The length of the CDR3 is 13 residues. Germline lookup yields CDR1 SGHTA and CDR2 FQGNSA. V lost 0 bases and J 6 bases, leaving 5 bases between the germline ends. The CDR3: CASSLAPDEKLFF. For the CDR3, the DNA is TGTGCCAGCAGCTTAGCGCCGGATGAAAAACTGTTTTTT.

The rearrangement uses TRBV6-5 and TRBJ2-7; perhaps TRBD1 as D (5 bases). CDR3 length: 13 residues. Germline CDR1 and CDR2: MNHEY and SVGAGI. V was clipped by 6 bases and J by 0 bases, with 9 bases between them. The DNA for the CDR3 is TGTGCCAGCAGGGACAAGAGCTCCTACGAGCAGTACTTC. It encodes CASRDKSSYEQYF.

The V gene is TRBV27, the J gene TRBJ2-7; TRBD1 might be the D (5 bases). Germline V gene lookup returns CDR1 MNHEY and CDR2 SMNVEV (reference sequence). CDR3 size: 14 residues. V gave up 4 bases and J gave up 2 bases, with 12 bases separating them. The CDR3 nucleotides are TGTGCCAGCAGTTGGACAACTGGGACCTACGAGCAGTACTTC. Translation: CASSWTTGTYEQYF.

This clone was counted only a few times. This chain connects TRBV7-9 to TRBJ2-7; D is perhaps TRBD1 (7 bases). Per germline, CDR1 SEHNR and CDR2 FQNEAQ (reference sequence). With 5 bases removed from V and 5 bases from J, the gap between germline ends came to 16 bases. CDR3 length: 14 residues. The DNA of the CDR3 is TGTGCCAGCAGCCGGGAGACAGGGACCAACGAGCAGTACTTC. Translation gives CASSRETGTNEQYF.